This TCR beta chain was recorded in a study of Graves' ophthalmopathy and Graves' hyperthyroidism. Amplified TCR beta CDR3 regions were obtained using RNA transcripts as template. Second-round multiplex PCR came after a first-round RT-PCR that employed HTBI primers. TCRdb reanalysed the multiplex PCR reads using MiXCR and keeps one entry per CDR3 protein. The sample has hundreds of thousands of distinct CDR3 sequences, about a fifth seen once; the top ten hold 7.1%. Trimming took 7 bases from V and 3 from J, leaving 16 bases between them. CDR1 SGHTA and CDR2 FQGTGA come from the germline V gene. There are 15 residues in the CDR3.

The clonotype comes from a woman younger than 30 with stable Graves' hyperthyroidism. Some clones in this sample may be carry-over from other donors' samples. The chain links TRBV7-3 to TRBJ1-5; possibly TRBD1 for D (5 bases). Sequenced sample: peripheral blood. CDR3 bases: TGTGCCAGCATTAGCTCCCCGGGGGTCAATCAGCCCCAGCATTTT. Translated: CASISSPGVNQPQHF.